This T cell receptor (beta chain) comes out of a study of blood T cell repertoires in COVID-19. The wider study: Samples came from the United States, Italy and Spain, spanning acute and convalescent COVID-19. T cells, B-cell-depleted T cells, or PBMCs supplied cDNA or gDNA.

In the original analysis: Using reference gene primer amplification, nucleated cell counts were estimated. Clones were sequenced by immunoSEQ multiplex PCR, and TCRdb holds only the in-frame ones, with some missing. V and J calls and clone size are copied from that table; D and trimming were computed from the DNA. Among 200,000 to 300,000 clones listed, roughly 80% were seen once. Germline assignment: CDR1 SGDLS and CDR2 YYNGEE. The CDR3 length is 15 residues. V shed 1 base, J shed 4 bases, and the junction held 6 bases outside the gene matches. The sample taken for sequencing was peripheral blood. The V call is TRBV9, the J call TRBJ2-5; TRBD1 aligns across 8 bases. The source is an elderly woman with acute or convalescent COVID-19. The DNA of the CDR3 is TGTGCCAGCAGCGTACACGGACAGGGAATAGAGACCCAGTACTTC. As protein: CASSVHGQGIETQYF.